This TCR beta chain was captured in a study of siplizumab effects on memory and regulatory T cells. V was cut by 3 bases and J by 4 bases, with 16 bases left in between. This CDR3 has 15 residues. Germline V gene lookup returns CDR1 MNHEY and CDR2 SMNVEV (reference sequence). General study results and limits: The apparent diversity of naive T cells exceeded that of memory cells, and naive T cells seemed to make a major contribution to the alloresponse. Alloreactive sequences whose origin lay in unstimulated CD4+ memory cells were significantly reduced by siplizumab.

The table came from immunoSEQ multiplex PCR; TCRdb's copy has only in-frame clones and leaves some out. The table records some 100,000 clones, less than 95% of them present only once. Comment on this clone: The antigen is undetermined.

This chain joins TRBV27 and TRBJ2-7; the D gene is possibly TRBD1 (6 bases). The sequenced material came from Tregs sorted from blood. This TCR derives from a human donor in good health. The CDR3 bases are TGTGCCAGCAGTTTGACAGGAATCTTCGGGTACGAGCAGTACTTC. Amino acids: CASSLTGIFGYEQYF.